This is a list of T cell receptor beta chains from one sample in a study of T cells of healthy individuals. A single record per CDR3 protein comes from TCRdb applying MiXCR to the 5' RACE reads. The sample records about 57,000 distinct CDR3 sequences, about 16% being singletons. Source of these receptors: a human donor in good health. Each CDR3 is given with its conserved first and last residue. The D gene is left open where the match is weak. The size of a clone is reported for some rows only, either as once, few or many, or as a class for expanded clones.

CDR3 DNA: TGTGCCAGCAGCTTGGATCGTCGGGGGGGTAATTCACCCCTCCACTTT
CDR3 protein: CASSLDRRGGNSPLHF
J gene: TRBJ1-6
V gene: TRBV5-5
D gene: NA
clone size: many

CDR3 DNA: TGTGCCAGTAGCTATCACCGCCGGGACAGGTTAAGTCAGCCCCAGCATTTT
CDR3 protein: CASSYHRRDRLSQPQHF
J gene: TRBJ1-5
V gene: TRBV19
D gene: TRBD1
clone size: many

CDR3 DNA: TGTGCCACCAGTGAGGACCCGTGGGGGACAGGCGGCCAAGAGACCCAGTACTTC
CDR3 protein: CATSEDPWGTGGQETQYF
J gene: TRBJ2-5
V gene: TRBV24-1
D gene: TRBD1
clone size: many

CDR3 DNA: TGTGCCAGCAGCTCCGTCCCGGGACAGGGTGAAGCTTTCTTT
CDR3 protein: CASSSVPGQGEAFF
J gene: TRBJ1-1
V gene: TRBV7-9
D gene: TRBD1
clone size: many

CDR3 DNA: TGCGCCAGCAGCCAAAGGGCAGGGCAGGGGGCCTACGAGCAGTACTTC
CDR3 protein: CASSQRAGQGAYEQYF
J gene: TRBJ2-7
V gene: TRBV4-1
D gene: TRBD1
clone size: many

CDR3 DNA: TGTGCCAGCAGTTTATCGTGGGGGACTAGGGGGAATGAGCAGTTCTTC
CDR3 protein: CASSLSWGTRGNEQFF
J gene: TRBJ2-1
V gene: TRBV27
D gene: TRBD2
clone size: few

CDR3 DNA: TGCAGCGTTGAGAGCGGGGGGGCCACGAACACCGGGGAGCTGTTTTTT
CDR3 protein: CSVESGGATNTGELFF
J gene: TRBJ2-2
V gene: TRBV29-1
D gene: TRBD2
clone size: few

CDR3 DNA: TGTGCCATCAAGGCGTCCTACGAGCAGTACTTC
CDR3 protein: CAIKASYEQYF
J gene: TRBJ2-7
V gene: TRBV10-3
D gene: NA
clone size: many

CDR3 DNA: TGTGCCAGCAGTTTCGGGACTAGCGGTCGCACAGATACGCAGTATTTT
CDR3 protein: CASSFGTSGRTDTQYF
J gene: TRBJ2-3
V gene: TRBV12-3/TRBV12-4
D gene: TRBD2
clone size: NA

CDR3 DNA: TGTGCCAGCAGCGGACTAGCGGGGGTGAATGAGCAGTTCTTC
CDR3 protein: CASSGLAGVNEQFF
J gene: TRBJ2-1
V gene: TRBV12-3/TRBV12-4
D gene: TRBD2
clone size: NA

CDR3 DNA: TGTGCCAGCAAACGGGACGGACCATACTCCTACGAGCAGTACTTC
CDR3 protein: CASKRDGPYSYEQYF
J gene: TRBJ2-7
V gene: TRBV6-1
D gene: NA
clone size: many

CDR3 DNA: TGTGCCAGCAGCTCCGGGGCGGCGGGAGGCACAGATACGCAGTATTTT
CDR3 protein: CASSSGAAGGTDTQYF
J gene: TRBJ2-3
V gene: TRBV7-2
D gene: TRBD2
clone size: NA

CDR3 DNA: TGCGCCAGCAGCTCCAACCCGTACACCGGGGAGCTGTTTTTT
CDR3 protein: CASSSNPYTGELFF
J gene: TRBJ2-2
V gene: TRBV5-1
D gene: NA
clone size: many

CDR3 DNA: TGTGCCAGCAGCCGGCAGGGCAGGGCCGCCGGGGAGCTGTTTTTT
CDR3 protein: CASSRQGRAAGELFF
J gene: TRBJ2-2
V gene: TRBV5-8
D gene: NA
clone size: many

CDR3 DNA: TGTGCCAGCAGTGTTGGGACAGCCCCTAATTCACCCCTCCACTTT
CDR3 protein: CASSVGTAPNSPLHF
J gene: TRBJ1-6
V gene: TRBV2
D gene: TRBD1
clone size: few

CDR3 DNA: TGTGCCAGCAGTGGACAGGGGGCAGGCAATGAAAAACTGTTTTTT
CDR3 protein: CASSGQGAGNEKLFF
J gene: TRBJ1-4
V gene: TRBV7-9
D gene: TRBD1
clone size: NA

CDR3 DNA: TGTGCCAGCAGCGGACGTAGCAATCAGCCCCAGCATTTT
CDR3 protein: CASSGRSNQPQHF
J gene: TRBJ1-5
V gene: TRBV7-2
D gene: NA
clone size: NA

CDR3 DNA: TGTGCCAGCAGTTTATCCTTCCGCTCCTATAATTCACCCCTCCACTTT
CDR3 protein: CASSLSFRSYNSPLHF
J gene: TRBJ1-6
V gene: TRBV27
D gene: NA
clone size: NA

CDR3 DNA: TGTGCCAGCAGCCCAGATGGGCACAGGTCCTACGAGCAGTACTTC
CDR3 protein: CASSPDGHRSYEQYF
J gene: TRBJ2-7
V gene: TRBV11-2
D gene: NA
clone size: NA

CDR3 DNA: TGTGCCAGCAGCAAAGATTGCCGGGATAGCAATCAGCCCCAGCATTTT
CDR3 protein: CASSKDCRDSNQPQHF
J gene: TRBJ1-5
V gene: TRBV21-1
D gene: NA
clone size: NA

CDR3 DNA: TGTGCCAGCAGTTACCAGCCTCCCTATGGCTACACCTTC
CDR3 protein: CASSYQPPYGYTF
J gene: TRBJ1-2
V gene: TRBV6-2/TRBV6-3
D gene: NA
clone size: NA